This entry describes one T cell receptor beta chain. This clonotype was observed once. There is no known antigen for this receptor. The input lacks base qualities; no much larger clone sits a single base away. Evidence from a single read is weak. This sample is drawn from a study of T cell repertoires in cytomegalovirus infection (dated by TCRdb to the late 2010s). Regarding the study in general: Because public TCR beta signatures pointed to carriage of CMV infection together with the matching HLA type, the HLA type of each donor mattered for the analysis.

The instrument was an Illumina HiSeq 1500. The public reads were reprocessed in TCRdb via fastp at Q25 and MiXCR, keeping in-frame beta chains. CDR3 protein sequences are deduplicated, and each keeps its most common genes and DNA. Recorded for this sample are fewer than 250,000 distinct CDR3 sequences; around an eighth of them occurred a single time. The ten largest account for approximately 1.8% of the sample. The germline V gene (reference sequence) gives CDR1 as SGHNT and CDR2 as YYREEE. The cysteine opens and the phenylalanine closes a CDR3 of 18 amino acids. The DNA shown is the 54-base CDR3, in frame from base 1. V and J lose 0 bases and 1 base, and a span of 20 bases separates them. On the study overall, not on this receptor specifically: Cumulative frequency of public TCR beta family members discriminated carriers of CMV infection plus the relevant HLA type in this cohort and an independent roughly 330-donor cohort. The ex vivo response was dominated by HLA-C-restricted CMV-specific TCR beta clonotypes, which also provided the single most frequent clonotype in two of eight donors.

The sequence was collected from a human donor in good health (CMV status not recorded). Some clones in this sample may be carry-over from other donors' samples. The rearrangement joined TRBV5-4 to TRBJ2-7; the D gene is unclear. Sequences were obtained from PBMCs. The CDR3: CASSLVVRLDGLSYEQYF. At the DNA level, the sequence is TGTGCCAGCAGCTTGGTCGTCCGGTTGGACGGTTTGTCCTACGAGCAGTACTTC.